This T cell receptor (beta chain) emerged from a study of somatic mutations in cytotoxic T cells in rheumatoid arthritis. Overall study results and limits: TRBV07's slight underrepresentation, observed in rheumatoid arthritis patients, lacked adjustment for multiple comparisons. Clonality of CD8+ cells rose with age in rheumatoid arthritis patients but not healthy controls.

Concerning this clone: The antigen is undetermined.

Isolation of CD4+ and CD8+ cells used positive magnetic bead selection, with purity checked by flow cytometry. Using immunoSEQ multiplex PCR, the repertoire was profiled, and TCRdb retains in-frame clones only, with some absent. The sample shows about 14,000 clones, about three quarters of them seen only once. CDR3 size: 15 residues. CDR1 and CDR2 (germline): SGDLS, YYNGEE. The ends were cut back, 0 bases at V and 4 bases at J, with 10 bases in the middle. The rearrangement uses TRBV9 and TRBJ1-4, with D possibly TRBD1 on 6 matching bases. This TCR was sampled from an adult with rheumatoid arthritis. The specimen was CD8+ T cells sorted from blood. CDR3 amino acids: CASSVEDSSNEKLFF. CDR3 DNA sequence: TGTGCCAGCAGCGTAGAGGACAGCAGTAATGAAAAACTGTTTTTT.